A selection of T cell receptor beta chains follows, all from one sample in a study of blood T cell repertoires in COVID-19. Here immunoSEQ multiplex PCR was the method, and the copy in TCRdb shows in-frame clones only, minus some. The sample contains about 23,000 clones, around 90% of which appear only once. Source material: peripheral blood. The receptors here all came from a woman aged 80 or over with active COVID-19. Each CDR3 is given with its conserved first and last residue. Each record gives: clone size, V gene, D gene, J gene, CDR3 protein, CDR3 DNA. A D gene is named only where the DNA matches it firmly. The size of a clone is reported for some rows only, either as once, few or many, or as a class for expanded clones.

size: few; V: TRBV12-3/TRBV12-4; D: .; J: TRBJ1-2; CDR3: CASSFLGQGYTF; DNA: TGTGCCAGCAGTTTCCTGGGACAAGGCTACACCTTC
size: .; V: TRBV7-8; D: TRBD1; J: TRBJ1-1; CDR3: CASSFGQGTTEAFF; DNA: TGTGCCAGCAGCTTCGGACAGGGCACTACTGAAGCTTTCTTT
size: .; V: TRBV4-3; D: TRBD2; J: TRBJ2-7; CDR3: CASSQGTSGGYEQYF; DNA: TGCGCCAGCAGCCAAGGGACTAGCGGGGGATACGAGCAGTACTTC
size: .; V: TRBV19; D: TRBD1; J: TRBJ1-6; CDR3: CASSPGTGLSPLHF; DNA: TGTGCCAGTAGTCCCGGGACAGGGCTTTCACCCCTCCACTTT
size: .; V: TRBV5-6; D: TRBD1; J: TRBJ2-7; CDR3: CASSLFGGQGAVEQYF; DNA: TGTGCCAGCAGCTTGTTTGGGGGCCAGGGGGCGGTGGAGCAGTACTTC
size: .; V: TRBV7-2; D: .; J: TRBJ2-5; CDR3: CASSLPGAGSEYEKTQYF; DNA: TGTGCCAGCAGCTTACCAGGAGCAGGGTCGGAGTATGAGAAGACCCAGTACTTC
size: .; V: TRBV5-1; D: TRBD1; J: TRBJ1-4; CDR3: CASSLATGQVNEKLFF; DNA: TGCGCCAGCAGCTTGGCTACGGGACAGGTCAATGAAAAACTGTTTTTT
size: once; V: TRBV3-1/TRBV3-2; D: TRBD2; J: TRBJ2-1; CDR3: CASSQGSSGGLYNEQFF; DNA: TGTGCCAGCAGCCAAGGCTCGAGCGGGGGGCTGTACAATGAGCAGTTCTTC
size: .; V: TRBV9; D: TRBD1; J: TRBJ1-1; CDR3: CASTLGQVNTEAFF; DNA: TGTGCCAGCACCTTGGGACAGGTGAACACTGAAGCTTTCTTT
size: .; V: TRBV4-2; D: .; J: TRBJ2-5; CDR3: CASSQDARIGETQYF; DNA: TGTGCCAGCAGCCAAGATGCCAGGATAGGAGAGACCCAGTACTTC
size: few; V: TRBV6-5; D: .; J: TRBJ1-1; CDR3: CASSRPENTEAFF; DNA: TGTGCCAGCAGCAGGCCTGAGAACACTGAAGCTTTCTTT
size: .; V: TRBV5-1; D: .; J: TRBJ1-1; CDR3: CASSWGDGEAFF; DNA: TGCGCCAGCAGCTGGGGGGACGGTGAAGCTTTCTTT
size: once; V: TRBV7-2; D: .; J: TRBJ2-5; CDR3: CASRDSMTQYF; DNA: TGTGCCAGCCGGGACTCTATGACCCAGTACTTC
size: .; V: TRBV19; D: .; J: TRBJ2-7; CDR3: CASSPLMSTGSYEQYF; DNA: TGTGCCAGTAGTCCTCTAATGTCGACAGGCTCCTACGAGCAGTACTTC
size: .; V: TRBV2; D: .; J: TRBJ1-4; CDR3: CASVEQNVNEKLFF; DNA: TGTGCCAGCGTTGAACAGAACGTTAATGAAAAACTGTTTTTT
size: .; V: TRBV19; D: TRBD2; J: TRBJ2-2; CDR3: CASSMGGGGWNTGELFF; DNA: TGTGCCAGTAGTATGGGAGGCGGGGGGTGGAACACCGGGGAGCTGTTTTTT
size: .; V: TRBV18; D: .; J: TRBJ1-1; CDR3: CASSSGRGNTEAFF; DNA: TGTGCCAGCTCGTCAGGGAGGGGGAACACTGAAGCTTTCTTT
size: .; V: TRBV25-1; D: TRBD2; J: TRBJ2-2; CDR3: CASSEWGGTGELFF; DNA: TGTGCCAGCAGTGAATGGGGGGGCACCGGGGAGCTGTTTTTT
size: once; V: TRBV4-1; D: TRBD1; J: TRBJ2-1; CDR3: CASSLMTGQDEQFF; DNA: TGCGCCAGCAGCCTAATGACAGGGCAGGATGAGCAGTTCTTC
size: .; V: TRBV9; D: .; J: TRBJ2-1; CDR3: CASRGSGGAGGEQFF; DNA: TGTGCCAGCAGGGGGAGCGGCGGGGCCGGAGGGGAGCAGTTCTTC
size: .; V: TRBV5-1; D: TRBD2; J: TRBJ2-3; CDR3: CASSLATGGPTDTQYF; DNA: TGCGCCAGCAGCTTGGCTACGGGGGGACCCACAGATACGCAGTATTTT
size: .; V: TRBV27; D: .; J: TRBJ2-2; CDR3: CASRDRLGAGELFF; DNA: TGTGCCAGCAGAGACAGACTTGGGGCCGGGGAGCTGTTTTTT
size: .; V: TRBV6-6; D: .; J: TRBJ1-4; CDR3: CASSPQGINEKLFF; DNA: TGTGCCAGCAGTCCTCAGGGGATAAATGAAAAACTGTTTTTT
size: .; V: TRBV4-1; D: TRBD1; J: TRBJ2-1; CDR3: CASSQDPGQGAYNEQFF; DNA: TGCGCCAGCAGCCAAGATCCCGGACAGGGGGCCTACAATGAGCAGTTCTTC
size: .; V: TRBV10-1; D: .; J: TRBJ2-7; CDR3: CASKAPGLYEQYF; DNA: TGCGCCAGCAAGGCCCCAGGTCTCTACGAGCAGTACTTC
size: few; V: TRBV19; D: .; J: TRBJ2-2; CDR3: CASCSRTGELFF; DNA: TGTGCCAGTTGTTCGAGAACCGGGGAGCTGTTTTTT
size: .; V: TRBV6-5; D: .; J: TRBJ1-2; CDR3: CASSYAGRYYGYTF; DNA: TGTGCCAGCAGTTACGCCGGGAGGTACTATGGCTACACCTTC
size: .; V: TRBV29-1; D: TRBD1; J: TRBJ1-2; CDR3: CSAWTGANYGYTF; DNA: TGCAGCGCATGGACAGGAGCTAACTATGGCTACACCTTC
size: .; V: TRBV7-6; D: TRBD2; J: TRBJ2-7; CDR3: CASSSGPGTSGPYSYEQYF; DNA: TGTGCCAGCAGCTCAGGACCCGGGACTAGCGGCCCCTACTCCTACGAGCAGTACTTC
size: once; V: TRBV5-1; D: .; J: TRBJ1-3; CDR3: CASSLGAPFSGNTIYF; DNA: TGCGCCAGCAGCCTGGGGGCCCCATTCTCTGGAAACACCATATATTTT
size: .; V: TRBV6-6; D: .; J: TRBJ2-3; CDR3: CASTEVRAGSTDTQYF; DNA: TGTGCCAGCACCGAGGTCCGGGCAGGGAGCACAGATACGCAGTATTTT
size: .; V: TRBV5-4; D: .; J: TRBJ1-1; CDR3: CASSLITVNTEAFF; DNA: TGTGCCAGCAGCTTGATTACGGTGAACACTGAAGCTTTCTTT
size: .; V: TRBV7-9; D: TRBD1; J: TRBJ2-5; CDR3: CASSAQGAWETQYF; DNA: TGTGCCAGCAGCGCTCAGGGGGCCTGGGAGACCCAGTACTTC
size: .; V: TRBV7-7; D: TRBD2; J: TRBJ2-1; CDR3: CASSRGAGTNNEQFF; DNA: TGTGCTAGCAGCCGCGGCGCAGGGACTAACAATGAGCAGTTCTTC
size: .; V: TRBV25-1; D: .; J: TRBJ1-1; CDR3: CASRGPWVALAFF; DNA: TGTGCCAGCAGGGGGCCCTGGGTCGCGTTGGCTTTCTTT
size: .; V: TRBV6-2/TRBV6-3; D: .; J: TRBJ1-6; CDR3: CASSSRTVRTLHF; DNA: TGTGCCAGCAGTTCACGGACAGTTCGAACCCTCCACTTT
size: few; V: TRBV7-2; D: .; J: TRBJ1-5; CDR3: CASSLDSTVNQPQHF; DNA: TGTGCCAGCAGCTTAGATTCGACAGTCAATCAGCCCCAGCATTTT
size: .; V: TRBV2; D: TRBD2; J: TRBJ2-5; CDR3: CASSERGGGPQETQYF; DNA: TGTGCCAGCAGTGAAAGGGGCGGGGGGCCACAAGAGACCCAGTACTTC
size: .; V: TRBV5-4; D: TRBD2; J: TRBJ2-4; CDR3: CASSARTSGVAKNIQYF; DNA: TGTGCCAGCAGCGCCCGGACTAGCGGGGTAGCCAAAAACATTCAGTACTTC
size: .; V: TRBV9; D: .; J: TRBJ1-3; CDR3: CASSHRGLYGNTIYF; DNA: TGTGCCAGCAGTCACAGAGGGTTATATGGAAACACCATATATTTT
size: .; V: TRBV5-6; D: TRBD1; J: TRBJ1-4; CDR3: CASSHRGVGEKLFF; DNA: TGTGCCAGCAGCCACAGGGGAGTTGGTGAAAAACTGTTTTTT
size: .; V: TRBV5-1; D: TRBD2; J: TRBJ2-5; CDR3: CASSPSLGAGDQETQYF; DNA: TGCGCCAGCAGCCCCAGCTTAGGAGCGGGGGACCAAGAGACCCAGTACTTC